This TCR beta chain is drawn from a study of cytomegalovirus exposure and HLA in healthy donors. The V segment lost 3 bases and the J segment 1 base; nucleotides outside the gene matches: 9. The CDR3 loop spans 17 amino acids. Per germline, CDR1 SGHTS and CDR2 YDEGEE. The PCR employed 60 Vbeta primers together with 13 Jbeta primers. Generated by immunoSEQ multiplex PCR, the TCRdb table keeps only in-frame clones and is missing some. Seen here are roughly 99,000 clones, under 80% observed once, and the top ten hold 1.8%. There are a few counts of this clone. Specimen: PBMCs. The clonotype originates from a male donor in good health and CMV-seronegative. The rearrangement links TRBV5-8 to TRBJ2-3; 9 bases agree with TRBD2. This CDR3 reads CASSSGLAPEGTDTQYF. The CDR3 DNA is TGTGCCAGCAGCTCAGGACTAGCGCCCGAGGGCACAGATACGCAGTATTTT.